The T cell receptor (beta chain) under discussion was sequenced for a study of OX40 agonist ivuxolimab in advanced cancers. Points from the study as a whole: On average, CD8+ T cells had more expanded clones than CD4+.

The germline V and J ends were trimmed by 5 bases and 3 bases, with 21 bases remaining between them. The V gene's germline CDR1 is SGHNT and CDR2 YENEEA. The CDR3 consists of 17 residues. To note about this clone: What it binds is unknown.

TCRdb's copy holds only in-frame clones and misses some; the assay was immunoSEQ multiplex PCR. The profile shows approximately 65,000 clones, about nine tenths of them singletons. This specimen was CD4+ or CD8+ T cells sorted from blood, taken in a trial of the OX40 agonist ivuxolimab. This receptor was identified in an adult with an advanced solid tumor such as melanoma, head and neck, liver or kidney cancer. The J gene is TRBJ2-3, the V gene TRBV11-3; possibly TRBD1 for D (5 bases). CDR3 DNA sequence: TGTGCCAGCAGCCCGAAGGGGTTAGGAATTAGAACAGATACGCAGTATTTT. This sequence encodes CASSPKGLGIRTDTQYF.